The rows below give T cell receptor beta chains drawn from one sample of a study of cytotoxic CD8 clonotypes in ibrutinib-treated CLL. Libraries were prepared by immunoSEQ multiplex PCR; TCRdb keeps only in-frame clonotypes and omits some of them. The sample consists of about 28,000 clones, roughly 60% of them appearing once. Specimen: PBMCs, collected before ibrutinib treatment. The source is a human donor with chronic lymphocytic leukemia. CDR3s include the opening cysteine and the closing phenylalanine or tryptophan. D genes are given only for firm matches. Only part of the rows carry a size: once, few, many, or a class if the clone is expanded.

length: 15; size: -; D: TRBD1; J: TRBJ2-7; V: TRBV5-4; DNA: TGTGCCAGCAGCCAGGGGACAGGGGATAACTACGAGCAGTACTTC; CDR3: CASSQGTGDNYEQYF
length: 13; size: -; D: -; J: TRBJ2-2; V: TRBV27; DNA: TGTGCCAGCAGTTTAATGGGTTCCGGGGAGCTGTTTTTT; CDR3: CASSLMGSGELFF
length: 13; size: -; D: -; J: TRBJ2-1; V: TRBV7-8; DNA: TGTGCCAGCAGACTAGTCTTCGGCAATGAGCAGTTCTTC; CDR3: CASRLVFGNEQFF
length: 13; size: -; D: -; J: TRBJ1-2; V: TRBV27; DNA: TGTGCCAGCAGCCTACAAAATTTTGGAGTCTACACCTTC; CDR3: CASSLQNFGVYTF
length: 17; size: -; D: TRBD1; J: TRBJ2-3; V: TRBV7-9; DNA: TGTGCCAGCGGCCCAACGACCGGGACAGCGATCACAGATACGCAGTATTTT; CDR3: CASGPTTGTAITDTQYF
length: 14; size: -; D: -; J: TRBJ1-2; V: TRBV30; DNA: TGTGCCTGGAGTTTTGACGGCCCTTCCTATGGCTACACCTTC; CDR3: CAWSFDGPSYGYTF
length: 14; size: few; D: -; J: TRBJ2-3; V: TRBV7-7; DNA: TGTGCTAGCATGGAGGGGTCTAGCACAGATACGCAGTATTTT; CDR3: CASMEGSSTDTQYF
length: 15; size: -; D: -; J: TRBJ2-2; V: TRBV2; DNA: TGTGCCAGCAGCCCCGGGGGCGCGAACACCGGGGAGCTGTTTTTT; CDR3: CASSPGGANTGELFF
length: 14; size: once; D: -; J: TRBJ1-4; V: TRBV11-2; DNA: TGTGCCAGCAGCTCACAGCAGGGGTACGAAAAACTGTTTTTT; CDR3: CASSSQQGYEKLFF
length: 14; size: few; D: -; J: TRBJ1-2; V: TRBV6-5; DNA: TGTGCCAGCAGGAACGGACAGTTCTTCTACGGCTACACCTTC; CDR3: CASRNGQFFYGYTF
length: 10; size: -; D: -; J: TRBJ1-2; V: TRBV28; DNA: TGTGCCAGCAGTTCGAATGGCTACACCTTC; CDR3: CASSSNGYTF
length: 17; size: -; D: TRBD2; J: TRBJ2-5; V: TRBV5-8; DNA: TGTGCCAGCAGCGCTATCCTGGCGCGGGGGGGCCGGGAGACCCAGTACTTC; CDR3: CASSAILARGGRETQYF
length: 13; size: -; D: TRBD1; J: TRBJ1-2; V: TRBV2; DNA: TGTGCCAGCAGAAAACAGGGGGCCTATGGCTACACCTTC; CDR3: CASRKQGAYGYTF
length: 12; size: few; D: -; J: TRBJ1-2; V: TRBV14; DNA: TGTGCCAGCAGCCCAGGGGAGTATGGCTACACCTTC; CDR3: CASSPGEYGYTF
length: 13; size: few; D: TRBD1; J: TRBJ1-5; V: TRBV19; DNA: TGTGCCATTGCGGGGACAGTAAATCAGCCCCAGCATTTT; CDR3: CAIAGTVNQPQHF
length: 13; size: -; D: -; J: TRBJ2-7; V: TRBV6-5; DNA: TGTGCCAGCAGTTACTCGAGGGGAATCGAGCAGTACTTC; CDR3: CASSYSRGIEQYF
length: 15; size: few; D: TRBD2; J: TRBJ2-1; V: TRBV6-5; DNA: TGTGCCAGCAGTTGGAGCGGGAGCCTCTACAATGAGCAGTTCTTC; CDR3: CASSWSGSLYNEQFF
length: 13; size: -; D: -; J: TRBJ1-1; V: TRBV5-6; DNA: TGTGCCAGCAGTCCGGTACGCCCGGCTGAAGCTTTCTTT; CDR3: CASSPVRPAEAFF